This TCR beta chain was identified during a study of glioma-infiltrating T cells (dated by TCRdb to 2015 to 2016). Some background on the complete study: The study sequenced TCR alpha- and beta-chain repertoires from glioma tissue, from non-neoplastic brain tissue and from matched peripheral blood mononuclear cells. The paired cohort was made up of three low-grade glioma patients, eight or nine primary glioblastoma patients and three non-glioma patients who contributed non-neoplastic brain tissue. To gauge divergence between tissue and blood T-cell populations, every tissue-infiltrating repertoire was compared against the peripheral blood repertoire from the same patient. Summary of the overall study and its limitations: Group comparisons rested on small numbers: three non-neoplastic, three low-grade glioma and fewer than 10 glioblastoma patients. VJ-independent divergence between tissue and blood was found to be below expectation in non-neoplastic patients but above expectation in all gliomas, particularly low-grade gliomas. Only a very small number of CDR3 sequences turned up in both tissue and blood, a result put down to high CDR3 diversity combined with limited sampling.

V is pared back by 5 bases and J by 1 base, with 14 bases lying between the germline termini. Including cysteine and phenylalanine, the CDR3 has 15 amino acids. Of the read, only the CDR3 DNA is kept; its 45 bases are in frame from base 1. CDR1 and CDR2 were assigned from the germline V gene as MNHNS and SASEGT. This clonotype was detected ten times or more. Its recognized antigen is unknown. Base-call qualities are not available, and no considerably larger clone is one nucleotide away. The iRepertoire nested amplicon-rescue multiplex PCR (arm-PCR) platform was used to amplify TCR alpha and beta CDR3 regions from RNA. For one-step reverse transcription and amplification, 100-400 ng of tissue mRNA or PBMC total RNA was used as input. Following bead purification, Illumina adapters were added through a secondary multiplex PCR, and the libraries were then gel-purified between 200 and 400 bp. Libraries carried internal 6-nucleotide barcodes used for demultiplexing. The libraries were sequenced on an Illumina MiSeq using 2x220 or 2x250 nucleotide paired-end reads. As for the original processing: Paired reads were merged using FLASH 1.2.11 and were aligned to the GRCh37 human genome using BWA-MEM, after which TRA and TRB reads were extracted. For V and J assignment, an IMGT-derived reference of cassette sequences and CDR3 motifs that included pseudogenes was used. Reads were translated in three frames, and productive CDR3s were defined by a C…FGXG motif without stop codons. Unique combinations of V-J cassette pair and CDR3 amino acid sequence were defined as clonotypes. Reads were filtered by Hamming distance, with the threshold set by the sequence error rate of each sample in mapped regions. TCRdb took the public reads, trimmed them with fastp at Q25, ran MiXCR for clone calling and kept in-frame beta chains. When rows share a CDR3 protein, they turn into one entry using the most common DNA and genes. These V and J calls rely on TCRdb rather than the paper's analysis. This sample holds roughly 100,000 distinct CDR3 sequences; around 29% were observed only once. Together, the top ten hold roughly 45% of the sample.

This clonotype originated in a human donor with low-grade glioma or glioblastoma, undergoing nonglioma brain surgery, or in good health (not recorded which). Recombination connected TRBV6-1 to TRBJ1-1; no D gene can be assigned with confidence. The sequencing input was glioma tissue, nonneoplastic brain tissue, or PBMCs (not recorded which). The nucleotide sequence is given as TGTGCCAGCAGTTTTCGGAGAGAGCAGAACACTGAAGCTTTCTTT. This translates into CASSFRREQNTEAFF.